What follows are 17 T cell receptor beta chains derived from one specimen sequenced in a study of cytomegalovirus exposure and HLA in healthy donors. Researchers ran the PCR with 60 Vbeta and 13 Jbeta primers. Here immunoSEQ multiplex PCR was the method, and the copy in TCRdb shows in-frame clones only, minus some. The profile shows about 120,000 clones, 65% of them singletons. Sequenced material: PBMCs. Receptor source: a woman aged 40 to 50 in good health and CMV-seropositive.

There are a few counts of this clone. V is TRBV2 and J is TRBJ1-2; 7 bases map to TRBD1. CDR3 length: 13 amino acids. The J segment lost 6 bases and the V segment lost 5 bases, leaving 6 bases of the junction unmatched. Germline values: CDR1 SNHLY, CDR2 FYNNEI. Here the CDR3 reads CASSTNQGDGYTF. Here the CDR3 DNA reads TGTGCCAGCAGTACTAACCAGGGGGATGGCTACACCTTC.

The rearrangement joins TRBV4-3 to TRBJ1-4, with D unresolved. The CDR3 has 21 residues. Germline V CDR1 and CDR2: LGHNA, YSLEER. The ends were cut back, 0 bases at V and 2 bases at J, with 25 bases in the middle. As DNA, the CDR3 is TGCGCCAGCAGCCAAGATTACGAGACGGAGGATGCCTTTGCCACTAATGAAAAACTGTTTTTT. The encoded protein is CASSQDYETEDAFATNEKLFF.

The V gene is TRBV4-1, the J gene TRBJ2-3; no definite D call. The CDR3 sequence is 15 residues long. The V gene's germline CDR1 is MGHRA and CDR2 YSYEKL. Trimming stripped 2 bases from V and 0 bases from J, with 9 bases between. The CDR3 protein is CASSQRQTSTDTQYF. CDR3 DNA: TGCGCCAGCAGCCAAAGGCAGACTAGCACAGATACGCAGTATTTT.

The table lists this clone with a few counts. CDR3: CASSQDPQTGELFF. As DNA, the CDR3 is TGCGCCAGCAGCCAAGATCCCCAAACCGGGGAGCTGTTTTTT. The J gene is TRBJ2-2, the V gene TRBV4-3; D call uncertain. The CDR3 length is 14 residues. V was cut by 0 bases and J by 5 bases, with 7 bases left in between. The germline CDR1 and CDR2 sequences are LGHNA and YSLEER.

The chain links TRBV5-4 to TRBJ2-5; no clear D gene. Trimming removed 0 bases at V and 5 bases at J, with 8 bases between. The germline gives CDR1 SGHNT, CDR2 YYREEE (reference sequence). The CDR3 runs to 13 residues. CDR3 sequence reads: CASSLDQRETQYF. Written as DNA, the CDR3 is TGTGCCAGCAGCTTGGACCAACGGGAGACCCAGTACTTC. Combining the CDR3 with reference TRBV5-4 and TRBJ2-5 gives the whole variable domain ETGVTQSPTHLIKTRGQQVTLRCSSQSGHNTVSWYQQALGQGPQFIFQYYREEENGRGNFPPRFSGLQFPNYSSELNVNALELDDSALYLCASSLDQRETQYFGPGTRLLVL.

CDR3 nucleotides: TGTGCCAGCGGTCCGACAGGCAAGGTGGCTTTCTTT. Encoded protein: CASGPTGKVAFF. The rearrangement joins TRBV6-5 to TRBJ1-1, with D perhaps matching TRBD1 (6 bases). The germline V gene has CDR1 MNHEY and CDR2 SVGAGI. Trimming removed 8 bases from V and 11 bases from J, with 18 bases in between. This CDR3 is built from 12 residues.

The V and J genes are TRBV28 and TRBJ2-7, with D maybe TRBD2 (5 bases). Germline values: CDR1 MDHEN, CDR2 SYDVKM. This CDR3 has 15 amino acids. The ends were cut back, 5 bases at V and 0 bases at J, with 14 bases in the middle. The CDR3 region has the DNA TGTGCCAGCAGTCTTCGGGAAGGGAGCTCCTACGAGCAGTACTTC. It specifies CASSLREGSSYEQYF. The entire variable domain, with the rest obtained from reference TRBV28 and TRBJ2-7, is as follows: DVKVTQSSRYLVKRTGEKVFLECVQDMDHENMFWYRQDPGLGLRLIYFSYDVKMKEKGDIPEGYSVSREKKERFSLILESASTNQTSMYLCASSLREGSSYEQYFGPGTRLTVT.

The gene calls are TRBV5-4 and TRBJ2-3; tentative D call: TRBD1 (5 bases). The CDR3 is 16 residues long. Trimming took 0 bases from V and 1 from J, leaving 12 bases between them. Germline CDR1 reads SGHNT; CDR2 reads YYREEE (reference sequence). CDR3 in DNA: TGTGCCAGCAGCTTGGATAAGGGGATCCGCACAGATACGCAGTATTTT. Translation gives CASSLDKGIRTDTQYF.

This rearrangement joins TRBV4-3 to TRBJ1-2; TRBD1 aligns across 7 bases. The CDR3 spans 13 residues. The V gene end was trimmed by 1 base and the J gene end by 5 bases; junction bases not matched to a gene: 1. CDR1 and CDR2 (germline): LGHNA, YSLEER. CDR3 protein: CASSQGQGYGYTF. The DNA for the CDR3 is TGCGCCAGCAGCCAAGGACAGGGTTATGGCTACACCTTC.

The chain employs TRBV6-5 and TRBJ1-2, with D unresolved. The CDR3 length is 16 residues. Germline CDR1 is MNHEY and CDR2 is SVGAGI. Trimming removed 0 bases at V and 1 base at J, with 12 bases between. The CDR3 DNA reads as TGTGCCAGCAGTTACTCGGTCCACAGTTTTAACTATGGCTACACCTTC. This translates into CASSYSVHSFNYGYTF.

The J gene is TRBJ2-5, the V gene TRBV5-6; no clear D. Germline-derived CDR1 and CDR2 are SGHDT and YYEEEE. The CDR3 has 14 residues. V was pared by 1 base and J by 4 bases, with 11 bases between. The CDR3 bases are TGTGCCAGCAGCTTGTGGTCGCGATTAGAGACCCAGTACTTC. It yields the protein CASSLWSRLETQYF.

The sample holds a few counts of this clone. The rearrangement links TRBV4-1 to TRBJ1-1; D might be TRBD1 (5 bases). The germline V and J ends were trimmed by 6 bases and 5 bases, with 13 bases remaining between them. CDR1 is MGHRA and CDR2 is YSYEKL in the germline V gene. The CDR3 loop spans 13 amino acids. The CDR3 coding sequence is TGCGCCAGCAGATGGGGGGGGAGGACTGAAGCTTTCTTT. This codes for CASRWGGRTEAFF.

The rearrangement joins TRBV5-5 to TRBJ2-7, with 7 nucleotides matching TRBD1. The CDR3 extends over 14 amino acids. Germline CDR1 SGHKS, CDR2 YYEKEE (reference sequence). Unmatched junction bases numbered 3, after V lost 3 bases and J lost 0 bases. CDR3 in DNA: TGTGCCAGCAGCTGGGACAGCTACTCCTACGAGCAGTACTTC. Protein: CASSWDSYSYEQYF.

The rearrangement joins TRBV7-2 to TRBJ2-5; D might be TRBD1 (6 bases). V was cut by 1 base and J by 2 bases, with 14 bases left in between. Germline V CDR1 and CDR2: SGHTA, FQGNSA. The CDR3 length is 16 residues. The CDR3 DNA is TGTGCCAGCAGCTTAGGGACAGTCCGCCCGCAAGAGACCCAGTACTTC. Its translation: CASSLGTVRPQETQYF. Variable domain in full (rest from reference TRBV7-2 and TRBJ2-5): GAGVSQSPSNKVTEKGKDVELRCDPISGHTALYWYRQSLGQGLEFLIYFQGNSAPDKSGLPSDRFSAERTGGSVSTLTIQRTQQEDSAVYLCASSLGTVRPQETQYFGPGTRLLVL.

The genes are TRBV19 and TRBJ2-3, with a tentative D call TRBD1 (6 bases). The germline gives CDR1 LNHDA, CDR2 SQIVND (reference sequence). The CDR3 sequence is 17 residues long. Trimming stripped 5 bases from V and 2 bases from J, with 20 bases between. This chain's CDR3 is CASSPLQTTGDTDTQYF. The CDR3 DNA is TGTGCCAGTAGTCCACTACAAACGACAGGAGACACAGATACGCAGTATTTT.

V and J are TRBV7-9 and TRBJ2-3; 13 nucleotides match TRBD2. Germline V gives CDR1 SEHNR, CDR2 FQNEAQ (reference sequence). CDR3 size: 14 residues. As DNA, the CDR3 is TGTTCCGGGGGGACTAGCGGGAACACAGATACGCAGTATTTT. It specifies CSGGTSGNTDTQYF.

The genes are TRBV9 and TRBJ1-2; perhaps TRBD1 as D (6 bases). There are 15 residues in the CDR3. Trimming took 0 bases from V and 5 from J, leaving 14 bases between them. From germline, CDR1 is SGDLS and CDR2 YYNGEE. The CDR3 DNA sequence: TGTGCCAGCAGCGTAGGAGGCAGGGGAGTTTATGGCTACACCTTC. Protein product: CASSVGGRGVYGYTF. Full variable domain (outside the CDR3, taken from reference TRBV9 and TRBJ1-2): DSGVTQTPKHLITATGQRVTLRCSPRSGDLSVYWYQQSLDQGLQFLIQYYNGEERAKGNILERFSAQQFPDLHSELNLSSLELGDSALYFCASSVGGRGVYGYTFGSGTRLTVV.